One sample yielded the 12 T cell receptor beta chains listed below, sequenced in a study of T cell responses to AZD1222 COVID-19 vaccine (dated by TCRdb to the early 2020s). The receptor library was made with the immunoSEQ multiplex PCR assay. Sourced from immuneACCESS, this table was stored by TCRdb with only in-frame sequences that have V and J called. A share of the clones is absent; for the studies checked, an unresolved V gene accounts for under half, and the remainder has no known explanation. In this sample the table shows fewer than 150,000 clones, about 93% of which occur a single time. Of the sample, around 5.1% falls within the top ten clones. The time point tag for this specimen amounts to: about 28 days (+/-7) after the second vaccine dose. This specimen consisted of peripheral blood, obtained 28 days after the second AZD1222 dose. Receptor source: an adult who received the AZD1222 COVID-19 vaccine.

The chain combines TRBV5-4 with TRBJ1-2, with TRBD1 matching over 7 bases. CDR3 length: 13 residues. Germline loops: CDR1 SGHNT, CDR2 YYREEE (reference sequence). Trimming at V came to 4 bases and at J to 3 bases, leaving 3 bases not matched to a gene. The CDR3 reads CASSEGQYYGYTF. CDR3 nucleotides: TGTGCCAGCAGCGAGGGACAGTACTATGGCTACACCTTC.

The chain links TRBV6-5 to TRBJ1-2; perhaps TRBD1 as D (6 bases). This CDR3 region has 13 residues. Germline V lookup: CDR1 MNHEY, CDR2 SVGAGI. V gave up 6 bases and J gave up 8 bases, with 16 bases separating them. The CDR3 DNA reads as TGTGCCAGCAGCTCGGGACAATACCGCGGCTACACCTTC. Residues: CASSSGQYRGYTF.

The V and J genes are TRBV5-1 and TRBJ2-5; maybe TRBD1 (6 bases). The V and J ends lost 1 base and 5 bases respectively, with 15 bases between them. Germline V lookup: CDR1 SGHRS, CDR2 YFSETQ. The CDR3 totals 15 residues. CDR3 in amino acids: CASSLWGRGPETQYF. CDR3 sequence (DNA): TGCGCCAGCAGCTTGTGGGGGCGCGGTCCGGAGACCCAGTACTTC. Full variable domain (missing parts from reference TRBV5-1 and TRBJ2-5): KAGVTQTPRYLIKTRGQQVTLSCSPISGHRSVSWYQQTPGQGLQFLFEYFSETQRNKGNFPGRFSGRQFSNSRSEMNVSTLELGDSALYLCASSLWGRGPETQYFGPGTRLLVL.

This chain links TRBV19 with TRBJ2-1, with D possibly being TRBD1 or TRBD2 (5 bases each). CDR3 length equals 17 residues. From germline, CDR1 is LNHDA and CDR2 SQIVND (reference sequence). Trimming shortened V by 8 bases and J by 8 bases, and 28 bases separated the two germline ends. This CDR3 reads CASFLLGIRRTRDEQFF. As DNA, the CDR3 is TGTGCCAGTTTCCTACTAGGGATAAGACGGACAAGGGATGAGCAGTTCTTC.

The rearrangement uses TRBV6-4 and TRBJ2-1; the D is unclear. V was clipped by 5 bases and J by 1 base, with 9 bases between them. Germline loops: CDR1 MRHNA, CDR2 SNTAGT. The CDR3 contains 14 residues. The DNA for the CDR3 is TGTGCCAGCAGTCCCGCCACGTCCTACAATGAGCAGTTCTTC. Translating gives CASSPATSYNEQFF.

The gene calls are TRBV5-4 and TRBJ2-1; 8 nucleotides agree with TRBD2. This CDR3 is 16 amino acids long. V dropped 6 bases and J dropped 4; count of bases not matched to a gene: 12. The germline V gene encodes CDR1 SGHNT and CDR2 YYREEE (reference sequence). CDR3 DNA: TGTGCCAGCACTAACCCCGGGGGGGCTGGGTACAATGAGCAGTTCTTC. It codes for CASTNPGGAGYNEQFF.

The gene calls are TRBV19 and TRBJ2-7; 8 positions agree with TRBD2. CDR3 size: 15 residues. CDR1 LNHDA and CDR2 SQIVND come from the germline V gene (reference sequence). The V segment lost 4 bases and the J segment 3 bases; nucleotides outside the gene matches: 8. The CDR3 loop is CASSTVAGPDYEQYF. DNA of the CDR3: TGTGCCAGTAGTACAGTAGCGGGACCTGACTACGAGCAGTACTTC.

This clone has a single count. The CDR3 region is CASRPDRGQETQYF. CDR3 coding DNA: TGCGCCAGCAGACCCGACAGGGGCCAAGAGACCCAGTACTTC. The gene calls are TRBV5-1 and TRBJ2-5, with 8 bases lining up with TRBD1. The CDR3 is 14 amino acids. Germline CDR1 SGHRS, CDR2 YFSETQ. V lost 5 bases and J lost 1; bases outside the gene matches: 4.

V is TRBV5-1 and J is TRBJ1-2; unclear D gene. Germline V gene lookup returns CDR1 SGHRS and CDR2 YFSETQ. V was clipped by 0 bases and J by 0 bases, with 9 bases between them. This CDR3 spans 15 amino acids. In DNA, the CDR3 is TGCGCCAGCAGCTTGGCCGTCGGAACTAACTATGGCTACACCTTC. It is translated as CASSLAVGTNYGYTF.

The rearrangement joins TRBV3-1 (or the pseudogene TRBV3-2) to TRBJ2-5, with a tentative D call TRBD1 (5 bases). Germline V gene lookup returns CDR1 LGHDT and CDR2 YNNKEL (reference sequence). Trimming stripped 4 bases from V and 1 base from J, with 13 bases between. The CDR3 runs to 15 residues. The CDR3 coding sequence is TGTGCCAGCAGCCTCCTACGTCAGGGCCAAGAGACCCAGTACTTC. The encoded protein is CASSLLRQGQETQYF.

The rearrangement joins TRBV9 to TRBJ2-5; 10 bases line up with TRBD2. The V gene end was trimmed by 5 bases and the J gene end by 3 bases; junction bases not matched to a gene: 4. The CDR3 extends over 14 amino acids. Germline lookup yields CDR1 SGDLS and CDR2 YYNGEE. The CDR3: CASRPGLAEETQYF. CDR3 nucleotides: TGTGCCAGCAGACCCGGACTAGCGGAAGAGACCCAGTACTTC.

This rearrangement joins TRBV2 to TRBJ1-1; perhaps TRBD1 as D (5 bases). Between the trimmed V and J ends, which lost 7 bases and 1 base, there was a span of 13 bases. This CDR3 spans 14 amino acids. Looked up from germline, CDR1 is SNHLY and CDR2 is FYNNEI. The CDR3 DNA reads TGTGCCAGCATCCCCACGGGGGGGAACACTGAAGCTTTCTTT. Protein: CASIPTGGNTEAFF.